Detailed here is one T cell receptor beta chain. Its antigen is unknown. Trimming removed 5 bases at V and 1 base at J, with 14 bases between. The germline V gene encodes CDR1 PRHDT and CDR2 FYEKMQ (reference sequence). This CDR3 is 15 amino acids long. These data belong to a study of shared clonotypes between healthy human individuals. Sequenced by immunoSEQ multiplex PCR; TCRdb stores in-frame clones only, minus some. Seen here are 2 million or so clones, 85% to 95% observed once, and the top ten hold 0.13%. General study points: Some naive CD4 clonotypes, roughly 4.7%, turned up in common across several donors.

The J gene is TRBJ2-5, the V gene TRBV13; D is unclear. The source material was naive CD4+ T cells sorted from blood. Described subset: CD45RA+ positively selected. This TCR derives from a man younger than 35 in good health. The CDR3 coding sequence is TGTGCCAGCAGCCTCCTGAGTAGCTCCCAAGAGACCCAGTACTTC. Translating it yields CASSLLSSSQETQYF.